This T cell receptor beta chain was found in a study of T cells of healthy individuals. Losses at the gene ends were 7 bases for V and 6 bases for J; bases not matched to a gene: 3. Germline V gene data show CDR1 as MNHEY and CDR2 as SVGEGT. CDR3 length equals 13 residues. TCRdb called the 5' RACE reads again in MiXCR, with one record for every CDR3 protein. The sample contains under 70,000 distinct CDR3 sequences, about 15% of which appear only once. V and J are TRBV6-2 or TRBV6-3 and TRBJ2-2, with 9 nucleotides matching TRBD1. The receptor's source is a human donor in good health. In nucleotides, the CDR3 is TGTGCCAGCATGACAGGGGGGGCCGGGGAGCTGTTTTTT. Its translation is CASMTGGAGELFF.